This entry concerns a single T cell receptor beta chain. This clonotype was detected many times. It has no known antigen specificity. The input lacks base qualities; no much larger clone sits a single base away. The CDR3 spans 13 residues, from the cysteine through the phenylalanine. The retained sequence is limited to the CDR3, 39 bases, with the frame set at the first base. CDR1 and CDR2, looked up from the germline V gene (reference sequence), are DFQATT and SNEGSKA. Germline trimming amounts to 5 bases on V and 5 bases on J, with 5 as the count of junction bases outside the gene matches. The TCR beta CDR3 regions were amplified from RNA transcripts. For the first round of RT-PCR on the TCR CDR3, the HTBI primer set was used together with the Qiagen OneStep RT-PCR kit. A second multiplex PCR round built the libraries, followed by size selection and purification. Sequencing of the libraries was done on an Illumina HiSeq2000 using paired-end 100 bp reads. The study's processing was this. SOAPnuke was used to process the raw data, removing reads that contained adapters or uncalled bases, had a mean Phred below 15, or lacked an exact match to the constant primer or identifier. High-quality paired reads were merged using COPE v1.2.5, and each unique nucleotide sequence was defined as a clonotype. Clonotypes were aligned to IMGT TRBV, TRBD and TRBJ reference segments using MiTCR v1.1. The analysis was restricted to V-J combinations with a frequency above 0.0001, which together covered about 99% of the repertoires. A TCS score was defined as the ratio of F50 (clonal expansion) to E x V (chaos), with BLOSUM62-based TCRdist applied between CDR3 peptides within each V-J. Welch's t-statistics and random forest reduced around 520 V-J features to about 13, which were used in a naive Bayes classifier (R e1071). The raw public data were reprocessed by TCRdb itself: fastp quality trimming at Q25, MiXCR clonotype calling, in-frame beta chains only. Entries that share a CDR3 protein sequence are merged under the most common genes and DNA. The V and J calls here are based on TCRdb, not the publication. In this sample the table shows some 360,000 distinct CDR3 sequences, around 13% of which occur a single time. The ten largest clones take up 11% of the sample.

These data are taken from a study of T cells in Graves' hyperthyroidism and ophthalmopathy (dated by TCRdb to the late 2010s). Some background on the complete study: Peripheral blood samples were taken at the time of initial diagnosis, prior to any treatment. To identify TCR V-J signatures that set the groups apart, the researchers used a discovery cohort of about a hundred patients, made up of 43 with Graves' ophthalmopathy and about 55 with stable Graves' hyperthyroidism. An independent validation cohort of around 19 hyperthyroidism patients and about 16 patients who later progressed to ophthalmopathy tested prospective prediction of ophthalmopathy. The 75 to 100 discovery patients were divided at random into training and test sets in a 7:3 ratio. In roughly six Graves' hyperthyroidism patients, the study also compared T-cell repertoires from thyroid tissue with T-cell repertoires from blood. Following sampling, methimazole starting at 30 mg daily was given to hyperthyroidism patients, and high-dose intravenous methylprednisolone was given to ophthalmopathy patients. The paper reports TCR Vbeta CDR3 sequencing of roughly 140 peripheral blood samples: some 41 ophthalmopathy, fewer than 85 hyperthyroidism and 17 progressor patients. What the authors observed across the whole study: Ophthalmopathy was separated from stable hyperthyroidism by a 13 V-J signature model, with 85% to 90% sensitivity and about 81% specificity obtained in cross-validation and 80%/75% obtained in testing. Blood samples also contained most of the expanded thyroid clonotypes (frequency above 0.001), which suggests that blood repertoires may reflect thyroid immune responses. No statistical method was used to fix the sample size in advance, and group allocation was not hidden from the investigators. During validation, the model predicted progression to ophthalmopathy a median of about 6.5 months ahead of onset, with almost 71% sensitivity and roughly 75% specificity.

Graves' hyperthyroidism was defined as stable when no progression to ophthalmopathy occurred over 18 months of follow-up. Hyperthyroidism patients were newly diagnosed, had a disease duration of under 2 months, and were aged 18 to 65 years. Exclusion was applied to patients with uncontrolled infections, other autoimmune diseases, pregnancy or lactation. Clinical symptoms, serum thyroxine and TRAb, thyroid ultrasound, and orbital computed tomography formed the basis for the diagnoses. PBMCs were isolated from more than 9 ml of fresh peripheral blood by Ficoll-Paque density gradient centrifugation. Total RNA was extracted using Trizol reagent, and RNA quality was assessed on an Agilent 2100 Bioanalyzer.

This TCR came from a woman in her sixties or seventies with Graves' hyperthyroidism. Input material: blood. The chain employs TRBV20-1 and TRBJ2-5; a stretch of 10 junction bases matches TRBD1. The nucleotide sequence is TGCAGTGCTCCCGGGACAGGGGTGGAGACCCAGTACTTC. This is translated as CSAPGTGVETQYF.